The rows below give T cell receptor beta chains drawn from one sample of a study of blood T cell repertoires in COVID-19. Repertoires were generated with immunoSEQ multiplex PCR, while TCRdb's copy carries only in-frame clones and drops some. Among some 180,000 clones listed, 75% to 90% were seen once. Material for sequencing was PBMCs or T cells enriched from blood (not recorded which). These receptors originate from a man aged 40-55 years who had recovered from COVID-19. CDR3s include the opening cysteine and the closing phenylalanine or tryptophan. Each record gives: D gene, clone size, J gene, V gene, CDR3 DNA, CDR3 protein. D genes are given only for firm matches. Size is omitted from some rows. Given values are once, few, many or a class for expanded clones.

- | - | TRBJ1-1 | TRBV10-3 | TGTGCCATCCGCCACGGGGGAACAGAAGCTTTCTTT | CAIRHGGTEAFF
- | - | TRBJ1-5 | TRBV27 | TGTGCCAGCACAACAGCAGATCAGCCCCAGCATTTT | CASTTADQPQHF
- | - | TRBJ1-6 | TRBV5-4 | TGTGCCAGCAGCAACGTACAGGATAATTCACCCCTCCACTTT | CASSNVQDNSPLHF
- | - | TRBJ2-5 | TRBV27 | TGTGCCAGCGACCAGGGGCCACGACGGGAGACCCAGTACTTC | CASDQGPRRETQYF
TRBD1 | - | TRBJ1-1 | TRBV28 | TGTGCCAGCAGTGCCCCGACAGGGAGGCACACTGAAGCTTTCTTT | CASSAPTGRHTEAFF
TRBD1 | few | TRBJ2-7 | TRBV6-6 | TGTGCCAGCAGTGGATCCTCAGCCGGGACAGGAGGTCCCTACGAGCAGTACTTC | CASSGSSAGTGGPYEQYF
- | - | TRBJ1-1 | TRBV29-1 | TGCAGCGTTGAAGTTACAACTGAAGCTTTCTTT | CSVEVTTEAFF
- | - | TRBJ2-3 | TRBV5-4 | TGTGCCAGCAGCTTGCAACACACAGATACGCAGTATTTT | CASSLQHTDTQYF
TRBD1 | - | TRBJ1-1 | TRBV5-1 | TGCGCCAGCAGCTTCACTCAGGGGGCGGGCACTGAAGCTTTCTTT | CASSFTQGAGTEAFF
- | - | TRBJ1-4 | TRBV7-9 | TGTGCCAGCAGCCCCAGGACATACGAAAAACTGTTTTTT | CASSPRTYEKLFF
TRBD1 | - | TRBJ1-3 | TRBV11-2 | TGTGCCAGCAGTTATGACAGGGGGTCCGGAAACACCATATATTTT | CASSYDRGSGNTIYF
TRBD1 | - | TRBJ1-1 | TRBV2 | TGTGCCAGCTCCGAGTCGGGACAGCCCAACACTGAAGCTTTCTTT | CASSESGQPNTEAFF
- | - | TRBJ2-5 | TRBV5-1 | TGCGCCAGTACTACAGGGTATCAAGAGACCCAGTACTTC | CASTTGYQETQYF
- | - | TRBJ2-1 | TRBV5-1 | TGCGCCAGCACTAACAGGGTCCCTAGCTCCTACAATGAGCAGTTCTTC | CASTNRVPSSYNEQFF
- | - | TRBJ1-5 | TRBV2 | TGTGCCAGCAGTGTGGGGCAGATTATAATCGGCAATCAGCCCCAGCATTTT | CASSVGQIIIGNQPQHF
- | - | TRBJ1-1 | TRBV27 | TGTGCCAGCAGTTTCGGTCCGCCGAACACTGAAGCTTTCTTT | CASSFGPPNTEAFF